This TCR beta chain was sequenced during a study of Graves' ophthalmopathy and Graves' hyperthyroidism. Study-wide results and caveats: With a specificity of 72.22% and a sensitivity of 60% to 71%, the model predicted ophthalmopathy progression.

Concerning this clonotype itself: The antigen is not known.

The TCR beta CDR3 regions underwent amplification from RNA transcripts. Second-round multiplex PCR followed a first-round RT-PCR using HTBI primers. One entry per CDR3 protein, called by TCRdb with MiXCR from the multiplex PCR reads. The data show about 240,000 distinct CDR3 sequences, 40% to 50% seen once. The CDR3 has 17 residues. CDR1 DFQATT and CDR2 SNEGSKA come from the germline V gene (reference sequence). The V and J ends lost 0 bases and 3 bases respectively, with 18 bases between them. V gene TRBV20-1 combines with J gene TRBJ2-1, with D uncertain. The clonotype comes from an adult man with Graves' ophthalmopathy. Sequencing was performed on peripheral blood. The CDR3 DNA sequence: TGCAGTGCTAGAGATTATTTCCAGAGTGCTAACTACAATGAGCAGTTCTTC. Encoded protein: CSARDYFQSANYNEQFF.